The 5 T cell receptor beta chains below all came from one sample that was sequenced in a study of cytomegalovirus exposure and HLA in healthy donors. Use of 60 Vbeta and 13 Jbeta primers characterized the PCR. The repertoire was sequenced with immunoSEQ multiplex PCR; TCRdb's copy has only in-frame clones and lacks some. The sample consists of 55,000 to 85,000 clones, about four fifths of them appearing once. The sample taken for sequencing was PBMCs. These receptors all come from a man aged 18-30 years in good health and CMV-seropositive.

This clone appeared once. The rearrangement uses TRBV7-6 and TRBJ2-1, with D tentatively TRBD2 (5 bases). The CDR3 is made up of 18 amino acids. Trimming removed 3 bases at V and 0 bases at J, with 18 bases between. Per germline, CDR1 SGHVS and CDR2 FNYEAQ. CDR3 sequence reads: CASSLLDLMTSSYNEQFF. The CDR3 DNA reads as TGTGCCAGCAGCTTGCTGGACTTGATGACCAGCTCCTACAATGAGCAGTTCTTC.

The chain employs TRBV19 and TRBJ2-5, with 8 positions matching TRBD2. V was pared by 5 bases and J by 3 bases, with 5 bases of the junction left unmatched. The CDR3 totals 14 residues. CDR1 and CDR2 (germline): LNHDA, SQIVND (reference sequence). The CDR3 DNA sequence: TGTGCCAGTAGTCCAAGCGGGGGAGAAGAGACCCAGTACTTC. It codes for CASSPSGGEETQYF.

This chain links TRBV7-8 with TRBJ1-2; TRBD1 matches at 7 bases. Germline V CDR1 and CDR2: SGHVS, FQNEAQ. V lost 0 bases, J lost 4 bases, and 5 bases stayed unmatched. This CDR3 has 15 amino acids. The CDR3 loop is CASSLAYDRAYGYTF. The CDR3 DNA reads TGTGCCAGCAGCTTAGCGTACGACAGGGCCTATGGCTACACCTTC.

CDR3 region: CASSLTGGPSPQHF. CDR3 sequence (DNA): TGTGCCAGCAGTTTGACAGGGGGGCCTTCGCCCCAGCATTTT. The genes are TRBV28 and TRBJ1-5, with TRBD1 matching 9 bases. From germline, CDR1 is MDHEN and CDR2 SYDVKM. Trimming cost V 3 bases and J 9 bases; bases outside gene matches: 6. This CDR3 is built from 14 residues.

The gene calls are TRBV2 and TRBJ1-1; possibly TRBD1 for D (5 bases). CDR3 size: 15 residues. Germline V gene lookup returns CDR1 SNHLY and CDR2 FYNNEI. V lost 7 bases and J lost 0, with 15 bases in between. The CDR3, as DNA: TGTGCCAGCATAAGGGGTAGGGAGGTGAACACTGAAGCTTTCTTT. Translating it yields CASIRGREVNTEAFF.